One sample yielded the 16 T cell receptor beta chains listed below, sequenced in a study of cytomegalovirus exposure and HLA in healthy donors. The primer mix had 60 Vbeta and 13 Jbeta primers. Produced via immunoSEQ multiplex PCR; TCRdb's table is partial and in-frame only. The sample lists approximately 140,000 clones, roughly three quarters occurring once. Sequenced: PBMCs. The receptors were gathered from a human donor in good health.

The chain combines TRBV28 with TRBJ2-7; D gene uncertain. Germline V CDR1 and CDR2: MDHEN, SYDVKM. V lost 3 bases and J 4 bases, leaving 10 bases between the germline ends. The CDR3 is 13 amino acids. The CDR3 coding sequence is TGTGCCAGCAGTTTCTCAACTGCTTACGAGCAGTACTTC. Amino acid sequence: CASSFSTAYEQYF.

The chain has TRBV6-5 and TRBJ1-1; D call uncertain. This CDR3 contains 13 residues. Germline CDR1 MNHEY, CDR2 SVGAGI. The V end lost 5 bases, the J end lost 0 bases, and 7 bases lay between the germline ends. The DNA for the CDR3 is TGTGCCAGCAGTGAATCTATGAACACTGAAGCTTTCTTT. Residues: CASSESMNTEAFF.

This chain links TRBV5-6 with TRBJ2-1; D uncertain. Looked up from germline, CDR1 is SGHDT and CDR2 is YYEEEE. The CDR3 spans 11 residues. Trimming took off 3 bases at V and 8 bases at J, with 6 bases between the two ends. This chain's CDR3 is CASSWLDEQFF. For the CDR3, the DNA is TGTGCCAGCAGCTGGCTCGATGAGCAGTTCTTC.

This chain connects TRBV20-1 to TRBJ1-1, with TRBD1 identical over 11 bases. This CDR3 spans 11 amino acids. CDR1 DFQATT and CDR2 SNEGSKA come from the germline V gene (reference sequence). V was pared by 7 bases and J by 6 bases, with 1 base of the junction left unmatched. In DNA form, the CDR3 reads TGCAGTGGGGGACAGGGGGCTGAAGCTTTCTTT. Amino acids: CSGGQGAEAFF.

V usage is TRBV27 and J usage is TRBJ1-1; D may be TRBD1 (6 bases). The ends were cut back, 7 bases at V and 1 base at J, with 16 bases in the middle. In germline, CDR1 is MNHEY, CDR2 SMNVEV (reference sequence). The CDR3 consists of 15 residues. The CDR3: CASTPYRDTNTEAFF. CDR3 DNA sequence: TGTGCCAGCACCCCCTACCGGGACACGAACACTGAAGCTTTCTTT.

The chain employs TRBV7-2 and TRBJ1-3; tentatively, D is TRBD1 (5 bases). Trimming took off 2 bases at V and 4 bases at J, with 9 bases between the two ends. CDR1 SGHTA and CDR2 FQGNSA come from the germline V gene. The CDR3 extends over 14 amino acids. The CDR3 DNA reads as TGTGCCAGCAGCTTACAAAACAGGGGAAACACCATATATTTT. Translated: CASSLQNRGNTIYF.

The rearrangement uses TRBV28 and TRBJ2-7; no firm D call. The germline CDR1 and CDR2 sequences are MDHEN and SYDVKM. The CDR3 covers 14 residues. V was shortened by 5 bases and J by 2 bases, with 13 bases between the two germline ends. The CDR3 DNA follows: TGTGCCAGCAGTCCTTCAAGCCGGGCCTACGAGCAGTACTTC. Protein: CASSPSSRAYEQYF.

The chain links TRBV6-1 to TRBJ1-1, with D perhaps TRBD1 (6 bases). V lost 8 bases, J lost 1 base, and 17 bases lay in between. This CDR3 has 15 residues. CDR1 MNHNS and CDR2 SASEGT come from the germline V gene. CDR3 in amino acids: CASLGAGRGNTEAFF. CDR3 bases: TGTGCCAGCTTAGGGGCCGGCAGGGGGAACACTGAAGCTTTCTTT.

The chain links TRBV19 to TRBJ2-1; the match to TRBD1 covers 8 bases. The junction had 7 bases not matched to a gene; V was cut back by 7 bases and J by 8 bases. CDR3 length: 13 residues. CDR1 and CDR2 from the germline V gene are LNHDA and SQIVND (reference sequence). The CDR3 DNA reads TGTGCCAGTACCGCGACAGGGGAGGATGAGCAGTTCTTC. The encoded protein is CASTATGEDEQFF.

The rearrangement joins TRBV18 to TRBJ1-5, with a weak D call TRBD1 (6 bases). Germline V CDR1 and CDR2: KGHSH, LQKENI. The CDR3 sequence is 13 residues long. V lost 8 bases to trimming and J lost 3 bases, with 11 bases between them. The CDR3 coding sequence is TGTGCCAGCAAAACAGGGACCAATCAGCCCCAGCATTTT. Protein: CASKTGTNQPQHF.

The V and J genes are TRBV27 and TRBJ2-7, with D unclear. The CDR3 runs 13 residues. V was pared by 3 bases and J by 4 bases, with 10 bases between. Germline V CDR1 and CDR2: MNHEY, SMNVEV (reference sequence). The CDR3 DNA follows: TGTGCCAGCAGTTTTGCGACTTCATACGAGCAGTACTTC. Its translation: CASSFATSYEQYF.

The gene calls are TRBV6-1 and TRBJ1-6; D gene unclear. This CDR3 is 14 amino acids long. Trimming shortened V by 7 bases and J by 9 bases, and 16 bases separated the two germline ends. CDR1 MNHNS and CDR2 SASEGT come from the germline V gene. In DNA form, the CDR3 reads TGTGCCAGCAATGCGGCGGGAGGTAGTTCACCCCTCCACTTT. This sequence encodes CASNAAGGSSPLHF.

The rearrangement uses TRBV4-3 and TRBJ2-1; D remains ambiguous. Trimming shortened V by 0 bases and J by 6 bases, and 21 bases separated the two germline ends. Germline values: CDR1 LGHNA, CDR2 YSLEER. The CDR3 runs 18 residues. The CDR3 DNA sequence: TGCGCCAGCAGCCAAGATCTTGTTGAGGCCCCGACGGGCAATGAGCAGTTCTTC. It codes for CASSQDLVEAPTGNEQFF.

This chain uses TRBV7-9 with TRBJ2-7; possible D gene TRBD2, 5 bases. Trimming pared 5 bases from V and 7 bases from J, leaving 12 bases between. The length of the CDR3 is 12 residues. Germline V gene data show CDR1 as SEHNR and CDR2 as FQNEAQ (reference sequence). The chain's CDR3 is CASSQDFSEQYF. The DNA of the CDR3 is TGTGCCAGCAGCCAGGACTTCTCAGAGCAGTACTTC. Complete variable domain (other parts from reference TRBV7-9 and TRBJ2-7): DTGVSQNPRHKITKRGQNVTFRCDPISEHNRLYWYRQTLGQGPEFLTYFQNEAQLEKSRLLSDRFSAERPKGSFSTLEIQRTEQGDSAMYLCASSQDFSEQYFGPGTRLTVT.

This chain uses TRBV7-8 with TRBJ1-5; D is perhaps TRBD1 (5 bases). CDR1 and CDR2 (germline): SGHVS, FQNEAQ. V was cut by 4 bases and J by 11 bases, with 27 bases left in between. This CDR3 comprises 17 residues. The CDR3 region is CASSYTTQRGGGLTQHF. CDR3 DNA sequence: TGTGCCAGCAGCTACACCACCCAAAGGGGCGGGGGGTTGACCCAGCATTTT.

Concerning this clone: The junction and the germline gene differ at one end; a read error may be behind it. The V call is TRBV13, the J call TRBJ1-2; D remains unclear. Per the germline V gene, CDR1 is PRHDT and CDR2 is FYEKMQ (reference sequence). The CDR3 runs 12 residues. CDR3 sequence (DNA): TGTGCCAGCAGCTTATTTCGGGATGGCTACCCCTTC. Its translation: CASSLFRDGYPF.